The clone carrying this T cell receptor beta chain was observed a single time. The antigen remains undetermined. This specimen belongs to a study of T cell responses to AZD1222 COVID-19 vaccine. Study-wide results and limits: Repertoire sampling occurred only after the peak T cell response.

Sequencing used immunoSEQ multiplex PCR; TCRdb keeps in-frame clones, though not all of them. The sample lists 70,000 to 90,000 clones; about nine tenths were seen once. The receptor comes from an adult in good health. Sequenced material: peripheral blood, taken on day 0 of AZD1222 vaccination.

The CDR3 DNA sequence: TGTGCCAGCAGAGGAGCCGGGACTAATCCGAACGATGAGCAGTTCTTC. Amino acid sequence: CASRGAGTNPNDEQFF. The chain employs TRBV2 and TRBJ2-1; TRBD2 agrees at 7 bases. Trimming removed 6 bases from V and 8 bases from J; junction bases left unmatched: 16. From germline, CDR1 is SNHLY and CDR2 FYNNEI. There are 16 residues in the CDR3.